This entry features one T cell receptor beta chain sequence. This CDR3 contains 12 residues. Germline V CDR1 and CDR2: GTSNPN, SVGIG (reference sequence). V was trimmed by 4 bases and J by 4 bases, leaving 8 bases between them. These data originate in a study of blood T cell repertoires in COVID-19. Generated by immunoSEQ multiplex PCR, the TCRdb table keeps only in-frame clones and is missing some. The table shows 150,000 to 200,000 clones, with about 83% occurring only once. This receptor was identified in an older man who had recovered from COVID-19. Sample: peripheral blood. This sequence joins TRBV30 and TRBJ2-1; D call uncertain. Here the CDR3 reads CAWTRAYNEQFF. The CDR3 DNA follows: TGTGCCTGGACCCGAGCGTACAATGAGCAGTTCTTC.